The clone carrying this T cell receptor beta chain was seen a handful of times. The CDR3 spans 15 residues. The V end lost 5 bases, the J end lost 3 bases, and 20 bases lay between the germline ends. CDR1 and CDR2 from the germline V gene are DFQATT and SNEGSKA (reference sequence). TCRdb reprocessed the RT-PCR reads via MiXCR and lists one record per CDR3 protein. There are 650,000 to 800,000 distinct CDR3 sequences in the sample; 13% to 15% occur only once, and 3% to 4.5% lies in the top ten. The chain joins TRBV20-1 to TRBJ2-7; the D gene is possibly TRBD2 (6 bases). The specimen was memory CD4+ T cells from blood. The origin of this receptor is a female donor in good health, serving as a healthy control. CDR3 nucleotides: TGCAGTGCTGAAGATCGCGTGCTAGCGAGCTACGAGCAGTACTTC. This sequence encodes CSAEDRVLASYEQYF.